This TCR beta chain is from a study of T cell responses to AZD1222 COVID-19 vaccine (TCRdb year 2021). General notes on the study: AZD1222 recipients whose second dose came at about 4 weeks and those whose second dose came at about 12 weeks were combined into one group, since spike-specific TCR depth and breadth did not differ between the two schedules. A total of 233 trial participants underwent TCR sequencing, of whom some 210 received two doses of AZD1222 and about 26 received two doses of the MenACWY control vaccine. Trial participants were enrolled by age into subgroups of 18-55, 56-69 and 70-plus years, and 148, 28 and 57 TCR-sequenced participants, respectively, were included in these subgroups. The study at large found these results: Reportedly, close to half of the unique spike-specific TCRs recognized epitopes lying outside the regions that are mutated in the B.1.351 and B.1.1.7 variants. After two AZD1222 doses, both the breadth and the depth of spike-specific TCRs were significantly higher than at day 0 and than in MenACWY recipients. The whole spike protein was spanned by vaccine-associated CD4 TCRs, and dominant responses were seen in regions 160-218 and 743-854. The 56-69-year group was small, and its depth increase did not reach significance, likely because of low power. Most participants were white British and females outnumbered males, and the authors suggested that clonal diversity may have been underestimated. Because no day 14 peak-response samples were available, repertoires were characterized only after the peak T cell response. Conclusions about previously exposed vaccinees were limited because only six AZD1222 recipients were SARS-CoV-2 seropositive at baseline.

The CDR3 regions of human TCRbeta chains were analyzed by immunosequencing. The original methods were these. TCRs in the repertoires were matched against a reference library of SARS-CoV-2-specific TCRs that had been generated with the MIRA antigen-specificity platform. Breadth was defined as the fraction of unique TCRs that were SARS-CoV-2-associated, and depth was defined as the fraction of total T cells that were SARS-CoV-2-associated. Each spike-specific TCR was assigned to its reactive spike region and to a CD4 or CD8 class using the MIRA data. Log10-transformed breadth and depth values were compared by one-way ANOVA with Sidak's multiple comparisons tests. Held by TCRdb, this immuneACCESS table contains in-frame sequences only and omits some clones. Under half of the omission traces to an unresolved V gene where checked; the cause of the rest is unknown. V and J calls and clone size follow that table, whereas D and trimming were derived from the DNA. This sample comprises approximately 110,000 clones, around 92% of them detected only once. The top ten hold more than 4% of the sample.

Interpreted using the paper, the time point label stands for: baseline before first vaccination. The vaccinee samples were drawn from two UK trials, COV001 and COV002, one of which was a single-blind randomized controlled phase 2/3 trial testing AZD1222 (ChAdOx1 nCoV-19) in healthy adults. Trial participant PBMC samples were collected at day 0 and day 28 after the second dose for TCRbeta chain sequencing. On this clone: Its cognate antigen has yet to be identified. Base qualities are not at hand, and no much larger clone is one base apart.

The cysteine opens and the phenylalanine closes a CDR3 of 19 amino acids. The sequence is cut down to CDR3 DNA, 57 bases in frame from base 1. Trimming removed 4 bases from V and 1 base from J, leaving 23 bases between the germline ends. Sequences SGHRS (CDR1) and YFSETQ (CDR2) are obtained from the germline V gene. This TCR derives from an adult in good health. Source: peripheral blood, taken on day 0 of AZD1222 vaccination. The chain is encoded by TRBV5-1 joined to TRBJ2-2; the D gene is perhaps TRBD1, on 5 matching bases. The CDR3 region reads CASSPHPGQGRGNTGELFF. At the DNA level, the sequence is TGCGCCAGCAGCCCTCACCCCGGGCAGGGAAGGGGGAACACCGGGGAGCTGTTTTTT.